The clone carrying this T cell receptor beta chain was seen a few times. Specified time point: newly diagnosed GD, antithyroid drugs for less than 3 months. Following extraction of RNA from PBMCs, that RNA was used to make the TCR library. Libraries of TCR beta came from iRepertoire HTBI primers plus Arm-PCR of CDR3 regions. TCRdb reanalysed the multiplex PCR reads using MiXCR and keeps one entry per CDR3 protein. This table holds some 220,000 distinct CDR3 sequences, around 20% found once. The CDR3 has 16 residues. Germline V lookup: CDR1 SGHTA, CDR2 FQGNSA. With 6 bases clipped from V and 2 bases from J, the junction kept 13 bases outside the gene matches. These data are taken from a study of regulatory T cells in long-lasting Graves disease. Another study also made use of these data, one on T cells in Graves' hyperthyroidism and ophthalmopathy. As that report states: Diagnosis relied on clinical symptoms, serum thyroxine and TRAb, thyroid ultrasound and orbital computed tomography.

Sequencing used peripheral blood mononuclear cells (PBMCs), obtained at new diagnosis, from a patient treated with antithyroid drugs. This TCR was sampled from a woman between 25 and 40 years old with Graves disease. J is TRBJ2-7 and V is TRBV7-2; 7 nucleotides match TRBD2. CDR3: CASSYGGGGKTYEQYF. Here the CDR3 DNA reads TGTGCCAGCAGTTATGGTGGGGGAGGGAAGACCTACGAGCAGTACTTC.